This entry features one TCR beta chain sequence. In the authors' workflow: Scientists estimated how many nucleated cells there were by amplifying reference gene primers. This table comes from immunoSEQ multiplex PCR, and its TCRdb copy is limited to in-frame clones, with some not included. V and J calls and clone size are given by that table; D and trimming were obtained from the DNA. The sample has fewer than 200,000 clones, 75% to 90% seen once. The germline V and J ends were trimmed by 4 bases and 4 bases, with 19 bases remaining between them. Per germline, CDR1 MNHNS and CDR2 SASEGT. The CDR3 runs to 16 residues. Cohorts were based on clinical histories the participants reported. This sample was taken from a study of blood T cell repertoires in COVID-19. The wider study: Samples taken during acute and convalescent COVID-19 were collected in the United States, Italy and Spain.

The chain combines TRBV6-1 with TRBJ1-2; possible D gene TRBD1, 6 bases. This sequence originates from a woman in her fifties or sixties who had recovered from COVID-19. The sample comprised PBMCs or T cells enriched from blood (not recorded which). CDR3 residues: CASSAHERQAIYGYTF. CDR3 sequence (DNA): TGTGCCAGCAGTGCCCATGAGAGACAGGCCATCTATGGCTACACCTTC.